This T cell receptor (beta chain) is drawn from a study of T cell responses to AZD1222 COVID-19 vaccine. This CDR3 is built from 14 residues. Trimming removed 3 bases from V and 2 bases from J, with 9 bases in between. CDR1 KGHSH and CDR2 LQKENI come from the germline V gene. Libraries were prepared by immunoSEQ multiplex PCR; TCRdb keeps only in-frame clonotypes and omits some of them. The table lists about 68,000 clones, about 88% of them singletons, with roughly 7.4% in the top ten. Specimen: peripheral blood, collected on day 0 of AZD1222 vaccination. The receptor's source is an adult in good health. The V and J genes are TRBV18 and TRBJ2-3, with D possibly being TRBD1 (5 bases). The CDR3 DNA reads TGTGCCAGCTCACCCGACAGTTTCACAGATACGCAGTATTTT. It yields the protein CASSPDSFTDTQYF.